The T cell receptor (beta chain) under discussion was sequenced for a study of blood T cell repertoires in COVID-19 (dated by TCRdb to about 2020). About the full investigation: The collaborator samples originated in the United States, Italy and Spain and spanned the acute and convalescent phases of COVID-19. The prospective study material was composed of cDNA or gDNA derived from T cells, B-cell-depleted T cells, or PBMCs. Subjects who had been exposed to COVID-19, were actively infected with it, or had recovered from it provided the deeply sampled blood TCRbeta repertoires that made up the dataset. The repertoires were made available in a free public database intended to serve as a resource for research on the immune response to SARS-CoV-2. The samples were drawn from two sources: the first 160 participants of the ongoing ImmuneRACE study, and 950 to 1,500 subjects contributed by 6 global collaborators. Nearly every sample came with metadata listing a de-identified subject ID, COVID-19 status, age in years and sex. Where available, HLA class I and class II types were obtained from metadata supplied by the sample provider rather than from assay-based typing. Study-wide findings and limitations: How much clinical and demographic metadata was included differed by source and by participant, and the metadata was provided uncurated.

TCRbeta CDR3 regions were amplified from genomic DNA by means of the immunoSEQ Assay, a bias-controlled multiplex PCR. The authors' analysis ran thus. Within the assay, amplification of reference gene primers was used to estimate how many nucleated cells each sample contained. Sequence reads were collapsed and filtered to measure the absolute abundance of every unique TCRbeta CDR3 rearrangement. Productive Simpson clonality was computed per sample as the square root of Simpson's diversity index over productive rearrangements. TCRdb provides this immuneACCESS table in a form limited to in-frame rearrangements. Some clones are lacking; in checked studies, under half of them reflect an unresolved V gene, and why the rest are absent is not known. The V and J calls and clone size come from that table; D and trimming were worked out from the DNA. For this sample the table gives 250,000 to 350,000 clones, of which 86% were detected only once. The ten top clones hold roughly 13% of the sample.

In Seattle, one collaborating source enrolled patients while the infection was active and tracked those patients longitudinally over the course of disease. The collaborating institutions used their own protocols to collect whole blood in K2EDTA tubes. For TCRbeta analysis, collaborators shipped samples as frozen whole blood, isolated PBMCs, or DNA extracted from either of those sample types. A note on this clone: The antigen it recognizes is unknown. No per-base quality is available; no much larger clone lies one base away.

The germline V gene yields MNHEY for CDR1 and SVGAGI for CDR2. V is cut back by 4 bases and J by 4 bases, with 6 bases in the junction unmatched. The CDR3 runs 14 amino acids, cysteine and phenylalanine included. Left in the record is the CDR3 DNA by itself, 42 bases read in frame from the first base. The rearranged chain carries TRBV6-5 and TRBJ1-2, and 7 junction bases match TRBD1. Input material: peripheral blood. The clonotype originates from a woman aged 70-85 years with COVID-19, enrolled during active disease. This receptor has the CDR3 CASSFSGTAYGYTF. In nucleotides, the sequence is TGTGCCAGCAGTTTTTCCGGGACAGCCTATGGCTACACCTTC.